This T cell receptor (beta chain) was sequenced for a study of blood T cell repertoires in COVID-19. A case of COVID-19 had been met by exposed participants within 2 weeks before study entry. Trimming cost V 0 bases and J 7 bases; bases outside gene matches: 4. Germline CDR1 SGHRS, CDR2 YFSETQ. The CDR3 extends over 15 amino acids. Only in-frame clones appear in the TCRdb table, and some are missing; sequencing was by immunoSEQ multiplex PCR. The sample consists of under 250,000 clones, around nine tenths of them appearing once. The chain employs TRBV5-1 and TRBJ2-1, with 10 nucleotides matching TRBD1. The source is a woman in her twenties or thirties who had been exposed to COVID-19. Sequenced: PBMCs or T cells enriched from blood (not recorded which). CDR3 region: CASSLAGTGVNEQFF. The CDR3 nucleotides read TGCGCCAGCAGCTTGGCCGGGACAGGGGTGAATGAGCAGTTCTTC.